The 30 T cell receptor beta chains given below trace back to one sample, sequenced in a study of blood T cell repertoires in COVID-19. Clones were sequenced by immunoSEQ multiplex PCR, and TCRdb holds only the in-frame ones, with some missing. This table holds 200,000 to 300,000 clones, around 83% found once. Sequencing input: peripheral blood. Receptor source: an elderly woman with acute or convalescent COVID-19.

V usage is TRBV5-5 and J usage is TRBJ2-1; 7 bases are shared with TRBD2. This CDR3 is 16 amino acids long. Looked up from germline, CDR1 is SGHKS and CDR2 is YYEKEE (reference sequence). J was trimmed by 0 bases and V by 3 bases; bases with no gene match: 6. CDR3 loop: CASSSQRGGSYNEQFF. For the CDR3, the DNA is TGTGCCAGCAGCTCGCAGCGGGGAGGCTCCTACAATGAGCAGTTCTTC.

This chain uses TRBV2 with TRBJ2-2; 7 nucleotides line up with TRBD1. Germline lookup yields CDR1 SNHLY and CDR2 FYNNEI. The CDR3 sequence is 14 residues long. V shed 6 bases, J shed 1 base, and the junction held 2 bases outside the gene matches. The CDR3 bases are TGTGCCAGCAGGACAGGGAAGAACACCGGGGAGCTGTTTTTT. Protein product: CASRTGKNTGELFF.

The V call is TRBV6-5, the J call TRBJ1-1; TRBD1 aligns across 8 bases. CDR3 size: 13 residues. In germline, CDR1 is MNHEY, CDR2 SVGAGI. V gave up 11 bases and J gave up 2 bases; unmatched junction bases: 7. This chain's CDR3 is CAHTGGANTEAFF. CDR3 bases: TGTGCCCATACAGGGGGGGCTAACACTGAAGCTTTCTTT.

Here the CDR3 reads CASSPDSLSTDTQYF. The CDR3 bases are TGTGCCAGCTCACCCGACAGCCTTAGCACAGATACGCAGTATTTT. The chain is built from TRBV18 and TRBJ2-3; possible D gene TRBD1, 5 bases. V lost 3 bases, J lost 0 bases, and 10 bases lay in between. This CDR3 has 15 amino acids. CDR1 is KGHSH and CDR2 is LQKENI in the germline V gene.

This sequence joins TRBV2 and TRBJ1-3, with a tentative D call TRBD1 (6 bases). There are 14 residues in the CDR3. Germline V gene sequence: CDR1 SNHLY, CDR2 FYNNEI. V was trimmed by 7 bases and J by 0 bases, leaving 10 bases between them. The CDR3 sequence: CASKVDSSGNTIYF. CDR3 coding DNA: TGTGCCAGCAAGGTGGACAGCTCTGGAAACACCATATATTTT.

The chain couples TRBV7-2 to TRBJ1-4; 7 positions agree with TRBD1. CDR1 is SGHTA and CDR2 is FQGNSA in the germline V gene. The CDR3 is made up of 13 amino acids. J was trimmed by 10 bases and V by 5 bases; bases with no gene match: 7. CDR3 sequence: CASSAGGQSKLFF. The DNA for the CDR3 is TGTGCCAGCAGCGCGGGGGGACAGTCAAAACTGTTTTTT.

There are a few counts of this clone. The gene calls are TRBV7-2 and TRBJ2-7; the match to TRBD2 covers 9 bases. V lost 4 bases to trimming and J lost 1 base; unmatched junction nucleotides: 8. Germline loops: CDR1 SGHTA, CDR2 FQGNSA. This CDR3 has 16 amino acids. The CDR3 DNA reads as TGTGCCAGCAGCTCGACCTGGACTAGCGCTTCCTACGAGCAGTACTTC. Translated, it gives CASSSTWTSASYEQYF.

The rearrangement links TRBV2 to TRBJ2-7, with 7 nucleotides matching TRBD1. V shed 8 bases and J 3 bases; nucleotides not matched to a gene: 7. The germline V gene has CDR1 SNHLY and CDR2 FYNNEI. This CDR3 contains 13 residues. CDR3 DNA: TGTGCCAGCCGGCCAGGGGGTAGCTACGAGCAGTACTTC. Translating gives CASRPGGSYEQYF.

This clone was observed many times. The rearrangement joins TRBV6-6 to TRBJ2-7; TRBD1 aligns across 7 bases. CDR3 size: 15 residues. The trim removed 5 bases at V and 3 bases at J, leaving 10 bases unmatched. Germline values: CDR1 MNHNY, CDR2 SVGAGI (reference sequence). The CDR3 region is CASSPIGQVYYEQYF. CDR3 DNA sequence: TGTGCCAGCAGTCCTATCGGACAGGTCTACTACGAGCAGTACTTC.

The count of this clone is one. The CDR3 region has the DNA TGCGCCAGCAGCTTGAGCGGGGGGCTTGTCACAGATACGCAGTATTTT. This translates into CASSLSGGLVTDTQYF. The V gene is TRBV5-1, the J gene TRBJ2-3, with 9 positions matching TRBD2. The CDR3 runs 16 residues. CDR1 is SGHRS, CDR2 YFSETQ, per germline. The V gene end was trimmed by 1 base and the J gene end by 2 bases; junction bases not matched to a gene: 5.

This clone was detected only a few times. The V call is TRBV28, the J call TRBJ1-4, with 9 positions matching TRBD1. The length of the CDR3 is 14 residues. Germline CDR1 MDHEN, CDR2 SYDVKM. Unmatched junction bases numbered 9, after V lost 8 bases and J lost 8 bases. CDR3 DNA: TGTGCCAGCGGCCTACAGGGGGCGCGCGAAAAACTGTTTTTT. Residues: CASGLQGAREKLFF.

This chain links TRBV29-1 with TRBJ2-6; D not certain. Trimming removed 1 base at V and 2 bases at J, with 6 bases between. Germline V gene data show CDR1 as SQVTM and CDR2 as ANQGSEA. CDR3 length: 14 amino acids. CDR3 protein: CSVEVAAGANVLTF. The CDR3 nucleotides read TGCAGCGTTGAAGTCGCAGCTGGGGCCAACGTCCTGACTTTC. The full variable domain, with the rest looked up from reference TRBV29-1 and TRBJ2-6, is SAVISQKPSRDICQRGTSLTIQCQVDSQVTMMFWYRQQPGQSLTLIATANQGSEATYESGFVIDKFPISRPNLTFSTLTVSNMSPEDSSIYLCSVEVAAGANVLTFGAGSRLTVL.

J is TRBJ2-3 and V is TRBV9; 9 nucleotides match TRBD2. The germline V gene encodes CDR1 SGDLS and CDR2 YYNGEE. This CDR3 is 17 amino acids long. Losses at the gene ends were 2 bases for V and 0 bases for J; bases not matched to a gene: 7. CDR3 region: CASSVGSGGLSTDTQYF. CDR3 sequence (DNA): TGTGCCAGCAGCGTTGGTAGCGGGGGACTCAGCACAGATACGCAGTATTTT.

The CDR3 DNA reads as TGTGCCAGTAGTATGATCCGGTTCGCTGAAGCTTTCTTT. This encodes CASSMIRFAEAFF. The chain has TRBV19 and TRBJ1-1; D uncertain. The germline gives CDR1 LNHDA, CDR2 SQIVND (reference sequence). The CDR3 extends over 13 amino acids. The V and J ends lost 3 bases and 6 bases respectively, with 11 bases between them.

The table lists this clone with a count of one. The chain carries TRBV3-1 (or the pseudogene TRBV3-2) and TRBJ1-2, with 8 bases matching TRBD1. The V segment lost 4 bases and the J segment 8 bases; nucleotides outside the gene matches: 6. The germline V gene has CDR1 LGHDT and CDR2 YNNKEL (reference sequence). The CDR3 has 13 amino acids. For the CDR3, the DNA is TGTGCCAGCAGCCTGGACAGGGCCGGAGGCTACACCTTC. Its protein is CASSLDRAGGYTF.

V and J are TRBV6-1 and TRBJ2-2; weak D call: TRBD2 (5 bases). Trimming took off 6 bases at V and 4 bases at J, with 9 bases between the two ends. CDR3 length: 13 amino acids. Per germline, CDR1 MNHNS and CDR2 SASEGT. DNA of the CDR3: TGTGCCAGCAGCCAAGGACTCACCGGGGAGCTGTTTTTT. Translation gives CASSQGLTGELFF.

The rearrangement uses TRBV19 and TRBJ1-1; D might be TRBD1 (6 bases). V shed 1 base and J shed 3 bases, with 15 bases lying between them. Per germline, CDR1 LNHDA and CDR2 SQIVND (reference sequence). The CDR3 sequence is 16 residues long. The CDR3 DNA sequence: TGTGCCAGTAGTATAGGCCCCCTTACAGGGTACACTGAAGCTTTCTTT. This encodes CASSIGPLTGYTEAFF.

The chain employs TRBV28 and TRBJ2-1; 9 nucleotides align to TRBD1. The germline V gene has CDR1 MDHEN and CDR2 SYDVKM. The CDR3 runs to 11 residues. The V and J ends lost 4 bases and 16 bases, in that order; junction bases with no gene match: 5. The CDR3: CASSSGTGLFF. The CDR3 nucleotides read TGTGCCAGCAGTTCCGGGACAGGGCTCTTCTTC.

The chain couples TRBV28 to TRBJ2-1; TRBD1 agrees at 8 bases. The CDR3 extends over 12 amino acids. The J segment lost 14 bases and the V segment lost 2 bases, leaving 5 bases of the junction unmatched. CDR1 is MDHEN, CDR2 SYDVKM, per germline. The CDR3, as DNA: TGTGCCAGCAGTTTAGGGAACAGGGGGGAGTTCTTC. As protein: CASSLGNRGEFF.

J is TRBJ2-3 and V is TRBV5-1; TRBD2 matches at 13 bases. Germline lookup yields CDR1 SGHRS and CDR2 YFSETQ. J gave up 2 bases and V 4 bases, and 4 bases lay outside the gene matches. This CDR3 spans 16 amino acids. The CDR3 DNA reads TGCGCCAGCAGCAATGGACTAGCGGGAGACACAGATACGCAGTATTTT. Translation gives CASSNGLAGDTDTQYF.

The rearrangement uses TRBV21-1 and TRBJ2-7; the D segment call TRBD2 is taken from the table without a DNA check. TRBV21-1 is an annotated pseudogene. The CDR3 loop spans 16 amino acids. CDR3 region: CASSKVGFGFAYEQYF. CDR3 DNA sequence: TGTGCCAGCAGCAAAGTGGGTTTCGGGTTTGCCTACGAGCAGTACTTC.

This chain uses TRBV4-2 with TRBJ1-1; D call uncertain. The CDR3 runs to 16 residues. V was shortened by 2 bases and J by 2 bases, with 15 bases between the two germline ends. The germline CDR1 and CDR2 sequences are LGHNA and YNFKEQ. The CDR3 DNA reads as TGTGCCAGCAGCCAACCCTCCCTGGGCGCAAACACTGAAGCTTTCTTT. Translating gives CASSQPSLGANTEAFF.

The chain combines TRBV9 with TRBJ2-2; tentatively, D is TRBD2 (6 bases). CDR1 and CDR2 from the germline V gene are SGDLS and YYNGEE. V lost 6 bases and J lost 3, with 9 bases in between. The CDR3 is 13 amino acids. This chain's CDR3 is CASMGDYTGELFF. The CDR3 nucleotides are TGTGCCAGCATGGGGGACTACACCGGGGAGCTGTTTTTT.

This clone was seen a single time. The chain joins TRBV5-1 to TRBJ2-7; a weak D match, TRBD1 (5 bases). The CDR3 length is 13 residues. V shed 6 bases and J shed 0 bases, with 10 bases lying between them. Per germline, CDR1 SGHRS and CDR2 YFSETQ. The CDR3 spells CASKQEPSYEQYF. As DNA, the CDR3 is TGCGCCAGCAAACAGGAGCCCTCCTACGAGCAGTACTTC. Based on the CDR3 plus reference TRBV5-1 and TRBJ2-7, the full variable domain is KAGVTQTPRYLIKTRGQQVTLSCSPISGHRSVSWYQQTPGQGLQFLFEYFSETQRNKGNFPGRFSGRQFSNSRSEMNVSTLELGDSALYLCASKQEPSYEQYFGPGTRLTVT.

This clone was observed once. This chain links TRBV20-1 with TRBJ2-7; 7 bases fit TRBD1. The CDR3 is made up of 16 amino acids. The junction had 15 bases not matched to a gene; V was cut back by 3 bases and J by 4 bases. Germline values: CDR1 DFQATT, CDR2 SNEGSKA (reference sequence). The CDR3 DNA sequence: TGCAGTGCTAGTATCCGACAGGGCCAATTCTTGTACGAGCAGTACTTC. Its translation is CSASIRQGQFLYEQYF.

J is TRBJ1-4 and V is TRBV5-4; TRBD1 might be the D (5 bases). Germline CDR1 is SGHNT and CDR2 is YYREEE (reference sequence). V lost 1 base to trimming and J lost 7 bases, with 8 bases between them. This CDR3 spans 13 amino acids. The CDR3 protein is CASSLWDSEKLFF. As DNA, the CDR3 is TGTGCCAGCAGCTTGTGGGACTCTGAAAAACTGTTTTTT.

The CDR3 nucleotides are TGTGCCAGCTCGTCTACAGGGTCAAATTCACCCCTCCACTTT. This sequence encodes CASSSTGSNSPLHF. The chain combines TRBV18 with TRBJ1-6; D possibly corresponds to TRBD1 (6 bases). The CDR3 has 14 amino acids. Germline CDR1 is KGHSH and CDR2 is LQKENI. V was pared by 6 bases and J by 7 bases, with 13 bases between.

This clone occurred once. The chain has TRBV11-2 and TRBJ2-3, with no clear D. The CDR3 spans 15 residues. The V and J ends lost 2 bases and 1 base respectively, with 10 bases between them. CDR1 and CDR2 from the germline V gene are SGHAT and FQNNGV. As DNA, the CDR3 is TGTGCCAGCAGCTTACTTCGCAGTCGCACAGATACGCAGTATTTT. Translated: CASSLLRSRTDTQYF.

The chain carries TRBV28 and TRBJ1-2, with 7 positions matching TRBD1. CDR1 is MDHEN and CDR2 is SYDVKM in the germline V gene. The length of the CDR3 is 12 residues. Trimming at V came to 7 bases and at J to 6 bases, leaving 5 bases not matched to a gene. Written as DNA, the CDR3 is TGTGCCAGCACCGACAGGGCCGATGGCTACACCTTC. The encoded protein is CASTDRADGYTF.

V usage is TRBV27 and J usage is TRBJ2-1; TRBD2 matches at 7 bases. This CDR3 spans 13 amino acids. Germline V lookup: CDR1 MNHEY, CDR2 SMNVEV (reference sequence). The junction had 7 bases not matched to a gene; V was cut back by 5 bases and J by 9 bases. The chain's CDR3 is CASSPRGGAEQFF. The DNA of the CDR3 is TGTGCCAGCAGTCCCCGGGGAGGGGCTGAGCAGTTCTTC.